This section outlines one TCR beta chain sequence together with its context. Its matching antigen is unknown. The CDR3 extends over 15 amino acids. The V end lost 4 bases, the J end lost 5 bases, and 12 bases lay between the germline ends. CDR1 is SGHDN and CDR2 is FVKESK in the germline V gene. The record originates from a study of blood T cells in healthy people across ages. Whole-study results and caveats: Per-million-T-cell TCR beta diversity fell roughly linearly with age.

For the second PCR, which ran for roughly 6 to 12 cycles, a sample-barcoded 5' primer and a J-beta primer mix were used. TCRdb reanalysed the 5' RACE reads using MiXCR and keeps one entry per CDR3 protein. The sample holds about 650,000 distinct CDR3 sequences, roughly half seen once. Material: blood. The rearrangement uses TRBV14 and TRBJ1-6; TRBD1 is a possible D gene (5 bases). This receptor was identified in a woman older than 75 in good health. The CDR3 coding sequence is TGTGCCAGCAGCCTAAGGACACCCGATAATTCACCCCTCCACTTT. The encoded protein is CASSLRTPDNSPLHF.